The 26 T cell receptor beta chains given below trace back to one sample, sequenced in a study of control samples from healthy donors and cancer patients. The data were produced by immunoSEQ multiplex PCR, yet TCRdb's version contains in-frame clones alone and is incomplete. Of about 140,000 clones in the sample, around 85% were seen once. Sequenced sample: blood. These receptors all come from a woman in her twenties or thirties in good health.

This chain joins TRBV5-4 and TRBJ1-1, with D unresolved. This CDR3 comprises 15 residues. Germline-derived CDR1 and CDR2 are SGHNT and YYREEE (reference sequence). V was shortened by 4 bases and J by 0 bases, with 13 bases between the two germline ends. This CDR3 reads CASSPRVDVNTEAFF. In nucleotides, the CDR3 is TGTGCCAGCAGCCCGAGGGTGGACGTGAACACTGAAGCTTTCTTT.

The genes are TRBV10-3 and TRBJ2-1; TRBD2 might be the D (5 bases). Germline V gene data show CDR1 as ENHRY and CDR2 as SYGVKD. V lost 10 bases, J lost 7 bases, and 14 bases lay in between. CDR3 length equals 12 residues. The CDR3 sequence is CATSVTGNEQFF. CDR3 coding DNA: TGTGCCACCTCAGTGACGGGGAATGAGCAGTTCTTC.

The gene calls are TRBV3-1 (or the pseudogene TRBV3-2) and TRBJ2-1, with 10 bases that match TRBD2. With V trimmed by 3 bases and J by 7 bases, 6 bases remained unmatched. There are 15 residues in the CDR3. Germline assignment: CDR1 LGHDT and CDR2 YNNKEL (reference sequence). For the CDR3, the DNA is TGTGCCAGCAGCCAGCTAGCGGGAGTAGGGAATGAGCAGTTCTTC. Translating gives CASSQLAGVGNEQFF.

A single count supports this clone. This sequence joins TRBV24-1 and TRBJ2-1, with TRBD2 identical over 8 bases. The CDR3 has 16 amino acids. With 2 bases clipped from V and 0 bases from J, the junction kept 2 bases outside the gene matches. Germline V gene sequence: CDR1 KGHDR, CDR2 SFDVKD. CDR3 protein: CATSDSSGSSYNEQFF. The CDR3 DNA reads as TGTGCCACCAGTGATTCGAGCGGGAGCTCCTACAATGAGCAGTTCTTC.

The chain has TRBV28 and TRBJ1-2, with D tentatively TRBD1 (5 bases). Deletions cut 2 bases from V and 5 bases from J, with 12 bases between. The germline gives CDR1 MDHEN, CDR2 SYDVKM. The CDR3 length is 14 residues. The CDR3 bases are TGTGCCAGCAGTTTAGGGGCACATGGGTATGGCTACACCTTC. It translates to CASSLGAHGYGYTF.

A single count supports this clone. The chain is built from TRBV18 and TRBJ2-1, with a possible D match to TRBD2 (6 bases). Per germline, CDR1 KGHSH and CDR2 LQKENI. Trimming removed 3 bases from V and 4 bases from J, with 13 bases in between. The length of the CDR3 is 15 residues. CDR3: CASSPGGLGYNEQFF. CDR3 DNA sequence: TGTGCCAGCTCACCGGGGGGACTGGGATACAATGAGCAGTTCTTC.

The CDR3 protein is CASSSNTGGGETQYF. DNA of the CDR3: TGTGCCAGCAGCTCTAATACGGGAGGCGGTGAGACCCAGTACTTC. The chain uses TRBV9 and TRBJ2-5, with TRBD2 identical over 7 bases. Germline CDR1 SGDLS, CDR2 YYNGEE. The CDR3 covers 15 residues. The V segment lost 4 bases and the J segment 5 bases; nucleotides outside the gene matches: 11.

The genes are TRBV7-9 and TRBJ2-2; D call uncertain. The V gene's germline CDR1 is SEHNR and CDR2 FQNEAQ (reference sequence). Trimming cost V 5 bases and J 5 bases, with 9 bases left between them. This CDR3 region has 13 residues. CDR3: CASSLIMTGELFF. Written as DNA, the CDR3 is TGTGCCAGCAGCCTTATAATGACCGGGGAGCTGTTTTTT.

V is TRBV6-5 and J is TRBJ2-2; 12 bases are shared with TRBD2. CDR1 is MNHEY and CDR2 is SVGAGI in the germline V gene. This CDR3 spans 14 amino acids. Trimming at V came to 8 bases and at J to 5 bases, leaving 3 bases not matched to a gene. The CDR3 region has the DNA TGTGCCAGCCATGGACTAGCGGGAACCGGGGAGCTGTTTTTT. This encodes CASHGLAGTGELFF.

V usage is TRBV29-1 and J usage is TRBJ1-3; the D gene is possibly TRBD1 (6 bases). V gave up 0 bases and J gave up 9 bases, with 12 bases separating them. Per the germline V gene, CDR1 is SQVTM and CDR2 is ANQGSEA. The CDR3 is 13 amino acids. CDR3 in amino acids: CSVEDLQGSTIYF. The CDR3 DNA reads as TGCAGCGTTGAAGATTTGCAGGGGTCCACCATATATTTT.

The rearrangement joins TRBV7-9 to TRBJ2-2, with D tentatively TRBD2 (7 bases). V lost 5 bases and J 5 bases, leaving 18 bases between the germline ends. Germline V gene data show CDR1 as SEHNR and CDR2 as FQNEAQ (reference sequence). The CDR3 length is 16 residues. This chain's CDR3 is CASSPLAERGTGELFF. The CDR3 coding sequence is TGTGCCAGCAGCCCTCTAGCGGAAAGGGGGACCGGGGAGCTGTTTTTT.

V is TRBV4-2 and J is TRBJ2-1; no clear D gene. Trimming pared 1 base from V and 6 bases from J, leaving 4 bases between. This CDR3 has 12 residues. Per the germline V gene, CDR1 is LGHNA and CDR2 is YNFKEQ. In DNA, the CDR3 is TGTGCCAGCAGCCAAGGGCCCAATGAGCAGTTCTTC. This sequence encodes CASSQGPNEQFF.

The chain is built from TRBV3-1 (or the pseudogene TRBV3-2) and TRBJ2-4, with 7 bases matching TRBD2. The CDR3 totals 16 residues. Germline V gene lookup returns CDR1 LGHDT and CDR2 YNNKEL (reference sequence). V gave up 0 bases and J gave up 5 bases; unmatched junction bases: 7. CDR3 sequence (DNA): TGTGCCAGCAGCCAAGAGACTAGCCGGAGGGAAAACATTCAGTACTTC. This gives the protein CASSQETSRRENIQYF.

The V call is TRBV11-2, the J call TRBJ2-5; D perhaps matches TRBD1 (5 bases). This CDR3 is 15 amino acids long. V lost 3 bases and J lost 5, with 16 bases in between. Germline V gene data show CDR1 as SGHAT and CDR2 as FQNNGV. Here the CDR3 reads CASSFLQGVEETQYF. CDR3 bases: TGTGCCAGCAGCTTCCTGCAGGGCGTGGAGGAGACCCAGTACTTC.

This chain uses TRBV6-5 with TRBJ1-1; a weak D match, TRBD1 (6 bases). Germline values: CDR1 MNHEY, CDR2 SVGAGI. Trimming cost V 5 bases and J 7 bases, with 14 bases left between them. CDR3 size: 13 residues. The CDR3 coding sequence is TGTGCCAGCAGTCCCCGGGGGGGGCGTGAAGCTTTCTTT. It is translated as CASSPRGGREAFF.

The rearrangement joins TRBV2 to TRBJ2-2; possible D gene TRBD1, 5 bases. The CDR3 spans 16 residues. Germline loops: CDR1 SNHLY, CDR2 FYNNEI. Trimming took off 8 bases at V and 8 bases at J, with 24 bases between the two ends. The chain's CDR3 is CASSVKGRASAGELFF. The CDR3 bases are TGTGCCAGCTCCGTCAAGGGCAGGGCTTCCGCGGGGGAGCTGTTTTTT.

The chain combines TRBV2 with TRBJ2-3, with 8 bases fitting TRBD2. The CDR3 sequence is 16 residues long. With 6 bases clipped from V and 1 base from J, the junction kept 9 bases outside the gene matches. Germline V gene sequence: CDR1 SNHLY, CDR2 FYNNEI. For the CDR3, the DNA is TGTGCCAGCAGAGGGGGACTAGAAGGGGGCACAGATACGCAGTATTTT. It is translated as CASRGGLEGGTDTQYF.

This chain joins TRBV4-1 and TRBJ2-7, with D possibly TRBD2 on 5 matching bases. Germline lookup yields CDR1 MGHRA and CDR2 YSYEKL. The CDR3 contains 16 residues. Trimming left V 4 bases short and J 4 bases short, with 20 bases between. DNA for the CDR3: TGCGCCAGCAGCCCTGACTATGGCGGCGACCAATACGAGCAGTACTTC. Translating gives CASSPDYGGDQYEQYF.

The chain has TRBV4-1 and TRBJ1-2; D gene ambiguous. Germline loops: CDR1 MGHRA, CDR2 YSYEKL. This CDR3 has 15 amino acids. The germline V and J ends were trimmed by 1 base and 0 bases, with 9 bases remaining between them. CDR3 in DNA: TGCGCCAGCAGCCAAGCTCCCGGGGCTAACTATGGCTACACCTTC. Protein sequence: CASSQAPGANYGYTF.

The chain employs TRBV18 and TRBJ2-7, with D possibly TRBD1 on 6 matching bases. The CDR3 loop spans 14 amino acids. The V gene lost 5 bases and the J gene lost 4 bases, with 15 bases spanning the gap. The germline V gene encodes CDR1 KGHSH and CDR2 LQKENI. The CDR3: CASSASRDKYEQYF. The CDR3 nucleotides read TGTGCCAGCTCAGCGTCCCGGGACAAATACGAGCAGTACTTC.

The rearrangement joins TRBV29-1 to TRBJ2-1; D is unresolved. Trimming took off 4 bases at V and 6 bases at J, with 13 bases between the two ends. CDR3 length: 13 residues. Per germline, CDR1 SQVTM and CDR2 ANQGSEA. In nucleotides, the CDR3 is TGCAGCGTTGGGGATATGAGTCTCAATGAGCAGTTCTTC. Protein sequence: CSVGDMSLNEQFF.

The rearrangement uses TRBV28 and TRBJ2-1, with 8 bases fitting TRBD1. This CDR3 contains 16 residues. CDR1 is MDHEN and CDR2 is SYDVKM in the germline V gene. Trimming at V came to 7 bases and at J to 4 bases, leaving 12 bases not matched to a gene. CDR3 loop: CASTPQDRDYYNEQFF. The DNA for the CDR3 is TGTGCCAGCACCCCCCAGGACAGGGATTATTACAATGAGCAGTTCTTC.

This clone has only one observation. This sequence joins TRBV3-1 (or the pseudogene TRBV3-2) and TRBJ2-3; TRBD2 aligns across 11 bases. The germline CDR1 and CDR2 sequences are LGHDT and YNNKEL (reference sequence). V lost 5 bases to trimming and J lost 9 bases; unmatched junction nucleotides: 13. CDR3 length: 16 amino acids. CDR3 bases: TGTGCCAGCAGCTCGCCTCCCGGGACTAGCGGCGGGACGCAGTATTTT. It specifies CASSSPPGTSGGTQYF.

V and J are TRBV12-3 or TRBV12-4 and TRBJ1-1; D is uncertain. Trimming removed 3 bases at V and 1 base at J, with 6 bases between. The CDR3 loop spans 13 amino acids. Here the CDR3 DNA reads TGTGCCAGCAGTTTCGTGGCGAACACTGAAGCTTTCTTT. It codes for CASSFVANTEAFF.

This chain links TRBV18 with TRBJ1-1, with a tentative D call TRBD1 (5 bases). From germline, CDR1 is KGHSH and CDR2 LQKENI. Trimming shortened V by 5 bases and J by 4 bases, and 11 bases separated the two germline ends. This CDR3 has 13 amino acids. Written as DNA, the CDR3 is TGTGCCAGCTCATGGGGGGAGGGCACTGAAGCTTTCTTT. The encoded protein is CASSWGEGTEAFF.

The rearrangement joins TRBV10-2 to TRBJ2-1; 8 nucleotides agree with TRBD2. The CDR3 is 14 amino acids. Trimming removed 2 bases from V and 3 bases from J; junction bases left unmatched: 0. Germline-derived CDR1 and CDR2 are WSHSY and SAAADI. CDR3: CASSESGSYNEQFF. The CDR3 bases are TGCGCCAGCAGTGAGAGCGGGAGCTACAATGAGCAGTTCTTC.